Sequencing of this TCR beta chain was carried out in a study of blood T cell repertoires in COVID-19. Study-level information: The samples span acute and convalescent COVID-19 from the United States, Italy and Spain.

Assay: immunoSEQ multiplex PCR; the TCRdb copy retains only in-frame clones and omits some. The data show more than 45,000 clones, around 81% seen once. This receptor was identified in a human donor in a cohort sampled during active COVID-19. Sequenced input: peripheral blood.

CDR3 bases: TGTGCCAGCAGCTGGGAGGGGAAAGGCTTTGGCTCTGGGGCCAACGTCCTGACTTTC. This gives the protein CASSWEGKGFGSGANVLTF. The rearrangement uses TRBV16 and TRBJ2-6; 7 bases agree with TRBD2. In germline, CDR1 is KGHSY, CDR2 FQNENV. CDR3 size: 19 residues. After removal of 5 bases from V and 0 bases from J, the junction contained 13 bases not matched to a gene.